This TCR beta chain was captured by sequencing in a study of blood T cell repertoires in COVID-19. The CDR3 totals 17 residues. Trimming shortened V by 2 bases and J by 7 bases, and 23 bases separated the two germline ends. Germline V CDR1 and CDR2: MNHEY, SMNVEV (reference sequence). Sequenced by immunoSEQ multiplex PCR; TCRdb stores in-frame clones only, minus some. The sample holds approximately 290,000 clones, roughly 90% seen once. The sequence came from a woman aged 60-75 years with acute or convalescent COVID-19. V and J are TRBV27 and TRBJ1-1; weak D call: TRBD1 (6 bases). Specimen: peripheral blood. Here the CDR3 reads CASSLRPPGGDIGEAFF. In DNA, the CDR3 is TGTGCCAGCAGTTTAAGGCCTCCGGGGGGCGATATTGGTGAAGCTTTCTTT.